The 8 T cell receptor beta chains below all came from one sample that was sequenced in a study of blood T cells in healthy people across ages (dated by TCRdb to the mid-2010s). The protocol used for the library was 5' RACE. The sequencer was an Illumina HiSeq 2500. A second roughly 7 to 12 cycle PCR used a sample-barcoded 5' primer and a J-beta primer mix. TCRdb cleaned the public reads at Q25 with fastp, built clones with MiXCR and kept in-frame beta chains. Entries that share a CDR3 protein sequence are merged under the most common genes and DNA. Here the sample has about 1.6 million distinct CDR3 sequences; about 32% occur a single time. The leading ten clones occupy approximately 10% of the sample. The sequenced material came from blood. Every receptor here comes from a woman in her twenties or thirties in good health.

The V call is TRBV10-1, the J call TRBJ2-1, with D maybe TRBD2 (6 bases). CDR1 and CDR2 (germline): WNHNN, SYGVQD (reference sequence). Trimming stripped 3 bases from V and 4 bases from J, with 19 bases between. CDR3 length: 17 amino acids. The CDR3 is CASSDSAGNLLYNEQFF. In nucleotides, the CDR3 is TGCGCCAGCAGTGATTCGGCGGGAAACCTTTTATACAATGAGCAGTTCTTC.

This CDR3 reads CASSEGPWDEQYF. Written as DNA, the CDR3 is TGTGCCAGCAGCGAGGGCCCCTGGGACGAGCAGTACTTC. This chain links TRBV12-3 or TRBV12-4 with TRBJ2-7; possible D gene TRBD2, 5 bases. The CDR3 runs 13 residues. V lost 6 bases and J lost 5, with 14 bases in between.

This clonotype was seen only a few times. The chain joins TRBV27 to TRBJ2-7; possibly TRBD2 for D (6 bases). The CDR3 runs 16 residues. Deletions cut 6 bases from V and 3 bases from J, with 21 bases between. CDR1 and CDR2 from the germline V gene are MNHEY and SMNVEV (reference sequence). The CDR3: CASSLGPGTGNYEQYF. Here the CDR3 DNA reads TGTGCCAGCAGCCTAGGCCCAGGGACTGGCAACTACGAGCAGTACTTC.

The J gene is TRBJ1-2, the V gene TRBV7-2, with 12 bases identical to TRBD1. Germline V gives CDR1 SGHTA, CDR2 FQGNSA. CDR3 length equals 15 residues. Germline trimming cut 1 base from V and 7 bases from J; bases unmatched to any gene: 4. The CDR3 region has the DNA TGTGCCAGCAGCTTAGGGGGACAGGGGGCTTCTGGCTACACCTTC. Encoded protein: CASSLGGQGASGYTF.

With regard to this clonotype: A far more abundant clone sits one base away, making this likely a read error. The V call is TRBV7-8, the J call TRBJ1-2; TRBD1 might be the D (6 bases). The germline CDR1 and CDR2 sequences are SGHVS and FQNEAQ. The CDR3 spans 13 residues. In DNA form, the CDR3 reads TGTGCCTGCAGCTTAGGGGGGAACTATGGCTACACCTTC. Translating gives CACSLGGNYGYTF.

This chain uses TRBV30 with TRBJ1-2; 9 bases match TRBD1. Germline V gives CDR1 GTSNPN, CDR2 SVGIG (reference sequence). This CDR3 region has 14 residues. The J segment lost 5 bases and the V segment lost 5 bases, leaving 9 bases of the junction unmatched. For the CDR3, the DNA is TGTGCCTGGGTAAACAGGGGGCTGAAGTATGGCTACACCTTC. Translation gives CAWVNRGLKYGYTF.

This chain joins TRBV20-1 and TRBJ1-4; D might be TRBD1 (5 bases). Trimming left V 6 bases short and J 0 bases short, with 8 bases between. In germline, CDR1 is DFQATT, CDR2 SNEGSKA (reference sequence). This CDR3 is built from 13 residues. Here the CDR3 DNA reads TGCAGTGCCCGACAGTCAACTAATGAAAAACTGTTTTTT. Translation: CSARQSTNEKLFF.

The chain carries TRBV28 and TRBJ2-3; weak D call: TRBD1 (6 bases). The V gene lost 9 bases and the J gene lost 5 bases, with 15 bases spanning the gap. This CDR3 has 13 residues. The germline V gene has CDR1 MDHEN and CDR2 SYDVKM. The CDR3 loop is CASLKQGKDTQYF. CDR3 DNA sequence: TGTGCCAGTCTGAAGCAGGGGAAAGATACGCAGTATTTT.